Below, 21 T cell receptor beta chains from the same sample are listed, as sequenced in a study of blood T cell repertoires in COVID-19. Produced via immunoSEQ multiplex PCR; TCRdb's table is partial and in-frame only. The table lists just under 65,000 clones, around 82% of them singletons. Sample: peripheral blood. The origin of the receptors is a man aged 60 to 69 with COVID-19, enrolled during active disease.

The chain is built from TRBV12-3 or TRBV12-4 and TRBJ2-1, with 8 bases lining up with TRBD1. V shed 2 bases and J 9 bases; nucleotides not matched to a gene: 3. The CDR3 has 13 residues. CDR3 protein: CASSLITGGEQFF. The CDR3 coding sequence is TGTGCCAGCAGTTTAATCACAGGGGGTGAGCAGTTCTTC.

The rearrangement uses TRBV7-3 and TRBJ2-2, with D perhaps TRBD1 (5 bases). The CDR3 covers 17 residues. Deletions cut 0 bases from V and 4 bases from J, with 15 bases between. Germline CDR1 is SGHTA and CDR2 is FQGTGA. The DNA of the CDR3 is TGTGCCAGCAGCTTAACGGGGCAATTGGTGGGCACCGGGGAGCTGTTTTTT. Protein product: CASSLTGQLVGTGELFF.

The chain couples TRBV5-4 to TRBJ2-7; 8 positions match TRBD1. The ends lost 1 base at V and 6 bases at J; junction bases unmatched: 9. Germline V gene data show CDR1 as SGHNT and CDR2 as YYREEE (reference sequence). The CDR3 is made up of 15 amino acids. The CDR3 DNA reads TGTGCCAGCAGCTTGACGCCGACAGGGGATCGCGAGCAGTACTTC. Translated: CASSLTPTGDREQYF.

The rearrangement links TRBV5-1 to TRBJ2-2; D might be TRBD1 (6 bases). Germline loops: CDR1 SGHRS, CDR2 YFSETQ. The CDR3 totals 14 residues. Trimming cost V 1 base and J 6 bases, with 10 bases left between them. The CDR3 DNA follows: TGCGCCAGCAGCTTGAACGGACAGCCCGGGGAGCTGTTTTTT. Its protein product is CASSLNGQPGELFF.

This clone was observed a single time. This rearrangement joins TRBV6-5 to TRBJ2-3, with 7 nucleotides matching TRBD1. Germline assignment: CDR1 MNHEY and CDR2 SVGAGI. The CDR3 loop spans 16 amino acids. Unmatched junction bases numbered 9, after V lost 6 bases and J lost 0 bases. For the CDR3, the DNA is TGTGCCAGCAGATACCAGACAGGGCCCAGCACAGATACGCAGTATTTT. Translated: CASRYQTGPSTDTQYF.

Here the CDR3 reads CASSLGGGGNEKLFF. DNA for the CDR3: TGTGCCAGCAGCTTGGGAGGGGGCGGTAATGAAAAACTGTTTTTT. The rearrangement joins TRBV5-4 to TRBJ1-4, with TRBD1 matching 7 bases. V was pared by 0 bases and J by 4 bases, with 3 bases of the junction left unmatched. The CDR3 length is 15 residues. Per germline, CDR1 SGHNT and CDR2 YYREEE (reference sequence). The variable domain in full, completed from reference TRBV5-4 and TRBJ1-4, reads ETGVTQSPTHLIKTRGQQVTLRCSSQSGHNTVSWYQQALGQGPQFIFQYYREEENGRGNFPPRFSGLQFPNYSSELNVNALELDDSALYLCASSLGGGGNEKLFFGSGTQLSVL.

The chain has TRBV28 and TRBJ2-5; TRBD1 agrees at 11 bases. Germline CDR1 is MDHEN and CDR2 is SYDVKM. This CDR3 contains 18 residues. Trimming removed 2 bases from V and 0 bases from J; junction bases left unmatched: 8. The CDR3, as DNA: TGTGCCAGCAGTTTACTGGGACAGGGGGTTCCCCACCAAGAGACCCAGTACTTC. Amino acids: CASSLLGQGVPHQETQYF.

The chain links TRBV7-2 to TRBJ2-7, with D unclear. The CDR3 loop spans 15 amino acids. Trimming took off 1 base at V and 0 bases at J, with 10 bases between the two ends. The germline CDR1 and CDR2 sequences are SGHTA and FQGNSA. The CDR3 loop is CASSLGLVSSYEQYF. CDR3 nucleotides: TGTGCCAGCAGCTTAGGACTCGTCAGCTCCTACGAGCAGTACTTC. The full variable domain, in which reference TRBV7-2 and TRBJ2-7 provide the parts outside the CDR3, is GAGVSQSPSNKVTEKGKDVELRCDPISGHTALYWYRQSLGQGLEFLIYFQGNSAPDKSGLPSDRFSAERTGGSVSTLTIQRTQQEDSAVYLCASSLGLVSSYEQYFGPGTRLTVT.

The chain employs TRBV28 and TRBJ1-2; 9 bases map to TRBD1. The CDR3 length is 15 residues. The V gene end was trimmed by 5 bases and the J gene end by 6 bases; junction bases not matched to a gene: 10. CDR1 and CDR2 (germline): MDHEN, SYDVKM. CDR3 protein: CASSIVTGQGNGYTF. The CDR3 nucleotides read TGTGCCAGCAGTATCGTCACCGGACAGGGGAATGGCTACACCTTC.

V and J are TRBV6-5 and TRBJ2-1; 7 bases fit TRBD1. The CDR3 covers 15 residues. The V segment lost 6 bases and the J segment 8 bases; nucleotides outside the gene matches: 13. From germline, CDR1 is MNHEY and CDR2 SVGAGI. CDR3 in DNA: TGTGCCAGCAGCCGCGAGACAGGGTTGTTTTATGAGCAGTTCTTC. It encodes CASSRETGLFYEQFF.

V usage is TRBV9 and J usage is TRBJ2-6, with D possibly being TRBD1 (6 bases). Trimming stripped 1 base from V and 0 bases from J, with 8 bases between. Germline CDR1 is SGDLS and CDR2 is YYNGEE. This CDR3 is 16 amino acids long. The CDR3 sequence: CASSVTGNSGANVLTF. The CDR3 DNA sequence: TGTGCCAGCAGCGTAACAGGGAACTCTGGGGCCAACGTCCTGACTTTC. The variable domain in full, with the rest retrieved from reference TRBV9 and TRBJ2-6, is DSGVTQTPKHLITATGQRVTLRCSPRSGDLSVYWYQQSLDQGLQFLIQYYNGEERAKGNILERFSAQQFPDLHSELNLSSLELGDSALYFCASSVTGNSGANVLTFGAGSRLTVL.

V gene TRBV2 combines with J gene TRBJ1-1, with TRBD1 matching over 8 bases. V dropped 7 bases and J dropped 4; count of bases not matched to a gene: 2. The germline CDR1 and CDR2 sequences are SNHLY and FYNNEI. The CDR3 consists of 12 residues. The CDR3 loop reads CASTGQGTEAFF. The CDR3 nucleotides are TGTGCCAGCACCGGACAGGGCACTGAAGCTTTCTTT. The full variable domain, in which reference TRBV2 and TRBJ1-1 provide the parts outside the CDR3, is EPEVTQTPSHQVTQMGQEVILRCVPISNHLYFYWYRQILGQKVEFLVSFYNNEISEKSEIFDDQFSVERPDGSNFTLKIRSTKLEDSAMYFCASTGQGTEAFFGQGTRLTVV.

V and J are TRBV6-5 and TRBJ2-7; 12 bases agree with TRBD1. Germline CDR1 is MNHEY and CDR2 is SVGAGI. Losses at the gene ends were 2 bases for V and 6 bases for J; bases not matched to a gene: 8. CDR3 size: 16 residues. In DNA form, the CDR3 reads TGTGCCAGCAGTTACCACCCGGGACAGGGGGCGGGCGAGCAGTACTTC. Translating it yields CASSYHPGQGAGEQYF.

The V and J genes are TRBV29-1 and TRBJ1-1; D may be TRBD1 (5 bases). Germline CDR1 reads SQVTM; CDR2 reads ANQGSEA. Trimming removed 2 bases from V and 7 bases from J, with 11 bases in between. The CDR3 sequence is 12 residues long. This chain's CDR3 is CSVEQGLSEAFF. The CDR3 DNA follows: TGCAGCGTTGAACAGGGTTTGAGTGAAGCTTTCTTT.

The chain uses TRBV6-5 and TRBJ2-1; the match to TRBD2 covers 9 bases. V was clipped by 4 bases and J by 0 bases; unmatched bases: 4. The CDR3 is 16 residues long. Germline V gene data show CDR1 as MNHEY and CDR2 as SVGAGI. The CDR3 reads CASSFLRGGSYNEQFF. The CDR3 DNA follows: TGTGCCAGCAGTTTCTTGCGGGGGGGCTCCTACAATGAGCAGTTCTTC.

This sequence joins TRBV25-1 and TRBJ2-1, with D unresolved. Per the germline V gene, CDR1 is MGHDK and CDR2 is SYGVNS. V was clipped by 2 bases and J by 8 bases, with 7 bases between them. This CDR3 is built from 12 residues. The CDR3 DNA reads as TGTGCCAGCAGTGAAGAACTGTATGAGCAGTTCTTC. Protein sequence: CASSEELYEQFF.

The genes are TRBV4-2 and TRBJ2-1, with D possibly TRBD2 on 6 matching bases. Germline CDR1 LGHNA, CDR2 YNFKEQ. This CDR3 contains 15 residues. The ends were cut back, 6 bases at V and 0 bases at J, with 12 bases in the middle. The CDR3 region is CASSPGGSSYNEQFF. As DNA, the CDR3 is TGTGCCAGCAGTCCTGGGGGGAGCTCCTACAATGAGCAGTTCTTC.

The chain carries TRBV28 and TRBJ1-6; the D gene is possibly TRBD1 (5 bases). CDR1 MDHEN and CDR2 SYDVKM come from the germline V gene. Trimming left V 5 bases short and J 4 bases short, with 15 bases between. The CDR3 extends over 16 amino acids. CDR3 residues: CASSPPGVGYNSPLHF. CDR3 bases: TGTGCCAGCAGTCCGCCGGGGGTAGGATATAATTCACCCCTCCACTTT.

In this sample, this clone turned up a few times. The DNA of the CDR3 is TGTGCCAGCAGTGAATATGGGCAGTCTTTCGGCTACACCTTC. This sequence encodes CASSEYGQSFGYTF. V and J are TRBV25-1 and TRBJ1-2; D is uncertain. Germline CDR1 MGHDK, CDR2 SYGVNS. Deletions cut 0 bases from V and 8 bases from J, with 13 bases between. The CDR3 runs 14 residues.

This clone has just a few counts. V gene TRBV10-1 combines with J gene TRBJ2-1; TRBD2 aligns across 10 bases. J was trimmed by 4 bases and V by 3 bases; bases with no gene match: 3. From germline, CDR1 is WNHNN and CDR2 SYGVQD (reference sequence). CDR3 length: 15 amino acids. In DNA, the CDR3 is TGCGCCAGCAGTGATAGCGGGGGGAATTACAATGAGCAGTTCTTC. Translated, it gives CASSDSGGNYNEQFF.

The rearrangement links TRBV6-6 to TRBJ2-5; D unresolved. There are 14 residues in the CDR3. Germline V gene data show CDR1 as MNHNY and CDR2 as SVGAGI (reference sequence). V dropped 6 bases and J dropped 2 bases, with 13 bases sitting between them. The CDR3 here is CASRYQANQETQYF. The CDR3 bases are TGTGCCAGCAGATACCAAGCGAATCAAGAGACCCAGTACTTC.